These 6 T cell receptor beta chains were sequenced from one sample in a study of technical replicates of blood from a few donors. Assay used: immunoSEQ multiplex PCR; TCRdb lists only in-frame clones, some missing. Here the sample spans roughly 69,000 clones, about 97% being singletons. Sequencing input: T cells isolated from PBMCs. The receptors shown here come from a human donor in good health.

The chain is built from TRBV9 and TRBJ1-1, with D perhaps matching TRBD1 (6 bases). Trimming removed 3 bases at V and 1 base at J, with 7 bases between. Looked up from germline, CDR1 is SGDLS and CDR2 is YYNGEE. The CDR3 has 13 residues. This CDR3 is CASSGRGNTEAFF. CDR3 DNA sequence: TGTGCCAGCAGCGGCAGGGGGAACACTGAAGCTTTCTTT.

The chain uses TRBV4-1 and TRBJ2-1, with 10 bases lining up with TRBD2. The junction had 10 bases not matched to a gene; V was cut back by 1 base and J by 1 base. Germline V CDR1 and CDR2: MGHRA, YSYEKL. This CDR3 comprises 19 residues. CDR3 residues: CASSQGRRTSGGSYNEQFF. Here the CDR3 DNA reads TGCGCCAGCAGCCAAGGACGGCGGACTAGCGGAGGATCCTACAATGAGCAGTTCTTC.

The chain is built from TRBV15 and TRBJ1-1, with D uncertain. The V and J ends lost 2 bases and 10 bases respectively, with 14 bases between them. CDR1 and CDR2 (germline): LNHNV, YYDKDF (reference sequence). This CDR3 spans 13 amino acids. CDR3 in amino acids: CATSRPGEGRAFF. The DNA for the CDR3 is TGTGCCACCAGCAGACCTGGAGAGGGAAGAGCTTTCTTT.

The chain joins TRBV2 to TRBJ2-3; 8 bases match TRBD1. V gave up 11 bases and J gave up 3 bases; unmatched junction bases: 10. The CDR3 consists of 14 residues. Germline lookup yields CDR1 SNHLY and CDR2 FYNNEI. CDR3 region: CAGFSDRETDTQYF. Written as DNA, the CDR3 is TGTGCCGGATTTTCGGACAGGGAAACAGATACGCAGTATTTT.

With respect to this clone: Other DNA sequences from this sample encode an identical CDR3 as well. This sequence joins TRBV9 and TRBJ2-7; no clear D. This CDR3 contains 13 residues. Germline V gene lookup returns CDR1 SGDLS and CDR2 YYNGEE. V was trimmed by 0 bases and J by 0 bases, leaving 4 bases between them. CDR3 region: CASSVGDSYEQYF. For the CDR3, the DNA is TGTGCCAGCAGCGTAGGCGACTCCTACGAGCAGTACTTC.

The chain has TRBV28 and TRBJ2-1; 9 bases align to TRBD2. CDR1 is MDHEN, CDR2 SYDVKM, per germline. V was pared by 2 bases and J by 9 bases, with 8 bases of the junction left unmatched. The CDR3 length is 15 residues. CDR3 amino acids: CASSLAGGPRGEQFF. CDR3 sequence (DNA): TGTGCCAGCAGTTTAGCGGGAGGGCCAAGGGGTGAGCAGTTCTTC.